This T cell receptor beta chain was identified during a study of T-cell memory formation after mild COVID-19. Study-level points and caveats: Clones contracting across day 15 to 85 had a balanced CD4/CD8 profile; later expanding clones leaned CD4+. The SARS-CoV-2 specificity of second-wave clones reaching peak at day 37 remained unverified.

This clonotype was detected only a few times. Its specificity is not known. TCRdb ran MiXCR on the 5' RACE reads and lists one entry per CDR3 protein. The profile shows roughly 350,000 distinct CDR3 sequences, around 28% of them singletons. The CDR3 loop spans 14 amino acids. V shed 0 bases and J shed 5 bases, with 11 bases lying between them. The germline CDR1 and CDR2 sequences are SGHRS and YFSETQ. Sequencing input: PBMCs or a T cell subset sorted from them (not recorded which). The chain links TRBV5-1 to TRBJ1-2; D gene uncertain. The TCR sequence derives from an adult woman who had mild COVID-19 (a few samples of this study predate the infection). Cell type and time point are not known. The CDR3 sequence is CASSLVTASYGYTF. The CDR3 coding sequence is TGCGCCAGCAGCTTGGTAACAGCTAGTTATGGCTACACCTTC. Supplemented by reference TRBV5-1 and TRBJ1-2, the full variable domain reads KAGVTQTPRYLIKTRGQQVTLSCSPISGHRSVSWYQQTPGQGLQFLFEYFSETQRNKGNFPGRFSGRQFSNSRSEMNVSTLELGDSALYLCASSLVTASYGYTFGSGTRLTVV.